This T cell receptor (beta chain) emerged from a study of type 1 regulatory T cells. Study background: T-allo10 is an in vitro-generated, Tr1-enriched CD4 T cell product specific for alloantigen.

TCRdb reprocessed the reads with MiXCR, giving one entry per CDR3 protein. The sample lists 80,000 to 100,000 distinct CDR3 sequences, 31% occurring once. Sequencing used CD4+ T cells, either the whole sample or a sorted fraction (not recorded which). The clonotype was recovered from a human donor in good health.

The CDR3 region has the DNA TGTGCCAGTACCACGACAGGGGGCCTCGAAGCTTTCTTT. Its translation: CASTTTGGLEAFF. V is TRBV19 and J is TRBJ1-1; 10 positions match TRBD1. CDR1 LNHDA and CDR2 SQIVND come from the germline V gene (reference sequence). CDR3 length: 13 residues. V lost 7 bases to trimming and J lost 8 bases; unmatched junction nucleotides: 7.